The text below deals with one T cell receptor beta chain. The data originate from a study of technical replicates of blood from a few donors. The CDR3 loop spans 15 amino acids. The germline gives CDR1 SGHTS, CDR2 YDEGEE. Trimming left V 3 bases short and J 4 bases short, with 14 bases between. Clones were sequenced by immunoSEQ multiplex PCR, and TCRdb holds only the in-frame ones, with some missing. The repertoire holds approximately 70,000 clones, with about 90% as singletons. This sequence originates from a human donor in good health. The rearrangement links TRBV5-8 to TRBJ1-3; tentative D call: TRBD1 (5 bases). The specimen sequenced was T cells isolated from PBMCs. This chain's CDR3 is CASSSQGPSGNTIYF. The CDR3 DNA reads TGTGCCAGCAGCTCTCAGGGTCCATCGGGAAACACCATATATTTT.